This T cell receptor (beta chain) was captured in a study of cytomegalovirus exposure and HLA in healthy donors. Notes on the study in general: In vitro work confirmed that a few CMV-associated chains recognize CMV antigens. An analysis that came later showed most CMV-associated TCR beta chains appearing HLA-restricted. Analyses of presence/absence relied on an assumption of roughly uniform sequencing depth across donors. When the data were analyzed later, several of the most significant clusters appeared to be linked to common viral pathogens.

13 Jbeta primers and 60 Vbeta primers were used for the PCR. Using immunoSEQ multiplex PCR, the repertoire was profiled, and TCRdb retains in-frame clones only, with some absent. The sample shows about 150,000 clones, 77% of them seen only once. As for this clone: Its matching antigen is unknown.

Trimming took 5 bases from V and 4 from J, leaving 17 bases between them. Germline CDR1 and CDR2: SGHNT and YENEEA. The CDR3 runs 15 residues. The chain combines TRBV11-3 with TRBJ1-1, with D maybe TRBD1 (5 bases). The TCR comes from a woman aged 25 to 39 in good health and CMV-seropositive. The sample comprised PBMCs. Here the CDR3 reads CASSRRVGGATEAFF. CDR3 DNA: TGTGCCAGCAGCCGACGTGTCGGGGGTGCCACTGAAGCTTTCTTT.